Presented here are 26 T cell receptor beta chains from one specimen sequenced in a study of technical replicates of blood from a few donors. The data were produced by immunoSEQ multiplex PCR, yet TCRdb's version contains in-frame clones alone and is incomplete. The sample carries just under 100,000 clones, 95% recorded once. Sequenced material: T cells isolated from PBMCs. Receptors originate from a human donor in good health.

This clone was observed once. The V gene is TRBV5-4, the J gene TRBJ1-1; 7 bases match TRBD1. V lost 4 bases to trimming and J lost 3 bases; unmatched junction nucleotides: 3. The CDR3 has 13 residues. Per germline, CDR1 SGHNT and CDR2 YYREEE (reference sequence). The CDR3 DNA follows: TGTGCCAGCAGCCAAGACAGGGACACTGAAGCTTTCTTT. Protein sequence: CASSQDRDTEAFF.

CDR3 nucleotide sequence: TGTGCCAGCAGTGTAAGGGACAGGGCTGATACGCAGTATTTT. This sequence encodes CASSVRDRADTQYF. This sequence joins TRBV2 and TRBJ2-3; 9 bases agree with TRBD1. Germline V gives CDR1 SNHLY, CDR2 FYNNEI. Losses at the gene ends were 4 bases for V and 6 bases for J; bases not matched to a gene: 5. This CDR3 has 14 amino acids.

The V gene is TRBV29-1, the J gene TRBJ2-7, with D uncertain. Deletions cut 0 bases from V and 3 bases from J, with 15 bases between. Germline CDR1 is SQVTM and CDR2 is ANQGSEA. This CDR3 spans 15 amino acids. The CDR3 protein is CSVEDAQTNGYEQYF. As DNA, the CDR3 is TGCAGCGTTGAAGATGCCCAGACAAACGGCTACGAGCAGTACTTC.

The rearrangement uses TRBV19 and TRBJ2-1; maybe TRBD1 (6 bases). V lost 7 bases and J lost 0, with 10 bases in between. The CDR3 has 14 amino acids. Germline-derived CDR1 and CDR2 are LNHDA and SQIVND (reference sequence). The CDR3 nucleotides read TGTGCCAGTATAGGGGGTCTCTCCTACAATGAGCAGTTCTTC. Translating gives CASIGGLSYNEQFF.

This sequence joins TRBV19 and TRBJ2-2; weak D call: TRBD1 (5 bases). Germline CDR1 LNHDA, CDR2 SQIVND (reference sequence). The CDR3 spans 15 residues. Deletions cut 7 bases from V and 0 bases from J, with 12 bases between. This CDR3 is CASILTATNTGELFF. CDR3 DNA: TGTGCCAGTATCCTGACAGCTACGAACACCGGGGAGCTGTTTTTT.

This clone was seen a single time. V gene TRBV10-1 combines with J gene TRBJ2-1; 9 bases are a match to TRBD1. The CDR3 spans 17 residues. V gave up 4 bases and J gave up 4 bases; unmatched junction bases: 11. Germline V gene lookup returns CDR1 WNHNN and CDR2 SYGVQD (reference sequence). CDR3 in DNA: TGCGCCAGCAGTGGAAAAATCGGGACAGGGAAGTACAATGAGCAGTTCTTC. This codes for CASSGKIGTGKYNEQFF.

The chain has TRBV19 and TRBJ1-1, with D possibly matching TRBD1 (5 bases). V lost 5 bases to trimming and J lost 0 bases, with 13 bases between them. CDR1 and CDR2 from the germline V gene are LNHDA and SQIVND (reference sequence). The length of the CDR3 is 15 residues. The CDR3 bases are TGTGCCAGTAGTCCCAACGGGGGGATGAACACTGAAGCTTTCTTT. Its translation: CASSPNGGMNTEAFF.

CDR3 sequence: CASSGSGGQTYEQYF. The CDR3 DNA is TGTGCCAGCAGCGGTAGCGGGGGCCAAACCTACGAGCAGTACTTC. The rearrangement joins TRBV11-3 to TRBJ2-7, with TRBD2 matching over 9 bases. The CDR3 totals 15 residues. Per the germline V gene, CDR1 is SGHNT and CDR2 is YENEEA. V shed 5 bases, J shed 2 bases, and the junction held 7 bases outside the gene matches. Drawing the rest from reference TRBV11-3 and TRBJ2-7, the complete variable domain is EAGVVQSPRYKIIEKKQPVAFWCNPISGHNTLYWYLQNLGQGPELLIRYENEEAVDDSQLPKDRFSAERLKGVDSTLKIQPAELGDSAVYLCASSGSGGQTYEQYFGPGTRLTVT.

CDR3 sequence (DNA): TGTGCCAGCAGCACCGTTCCCGGCTCTAGCGAGCAGTACTTC. It yields the protein CASSTVPGSSEQYF. The rearrangement uses TRBV7-8 and TRBJ2-7; the D is unclear. Trimming took off 5 bases at V and 6 bases at J, with 17 bases between the two ends. CDR3 length: 14 amino acids. Germline V gives CDR1 SGHVS, CDR2 FQNEAQ.

The V call is TRBV27, the J call TRBJ2-1, with 13 nucleotides matching TRBD2. V dropped 7 bases and J dropped 9; count of bases not matched to a gene: 12. The CDR3 spans 16 residues. Germline CDR1 is MNHEY and CDR2 is SMNVEV (reference sequence). This CDR3 is CASKAGTSGIVSEQFF. CDR3 bases: TGTGCCAGCAAGGCCGGGACTAGCGGGATTGTTAGTGAGCAGTTCTTC.

The gene calls are TRBV19 and TRBJ2-1; TRBD2 agrees at 10 bases. CDR3 length: 16 amino acids. V dropped 5 bases and J dropped 7; count of bases not matched to a gene: 11. Germline CDR1 is LNHDA and CDR2 is SQIVND (reference sequence). The CDR3 loop reads CASSSILIAGGNEQFF. CDR3 nucleotides: TGTGCCAGTAGTTCCATCCTTATAGCGGGAGGTAATGAGCAGTTCTTC.

The chain employs TRBV7-6 and TRBJ1-6; 8 bases fit TRBD1. Germline V lookup: CDR1 SGHVS, CDR2 FNYEAQ. This CDR3 is 14 amino acids long. V lost 5 bases to trimming and J lost 9 bases; unmatched junction nucleotides: 6. The DNA for the CDR3 is TGTGCCAGCAGCCAGACAGGGGTGGGTTCACCCCTCCACTTT. Protein product: CASSQTGVGSPLHF.

CDR3 sequence reads: CAISAREGLSGANVLTF. CDR3 sequence (DNA): TGTGCCATCAGTGCCCGGGAGGGGCTAAGTGGGGCCAACGTCCTGACTTTC. V is TRBV10-3 and J is TRBJ2-6; 8 bases are shared with TRBD2. Germline-derived CDR1 and CDR2 are ENHRY and SYGVKD. CDR3 size: 17 residues. Trimming removed 4 bases from V and 3 bases from J; junction bases left unmatched: 8.

The gene calls are TRBV29-1 and TRBJ1-1; D is unresolved. From germline, CDR1 is SQVTM and CDR2 ANQGSEA. The CDR3 has 10 amino acids. Trimming removed 1 base from V and 11 bases from J, with 8 bases in between. As DNA, the CDR3 is TGCAGCGTTGAAGTCAGGTGGGCTTTCTTT. Translating it yields CSVEVRWAFF.

This chain connects TRBV2 to TRBJ2-3; D is uncertain. Per germline, CDR1 SNHLY and CDR2 FYNNEI. The CDR3 covers 13 residues. V lost 5 bases and J lost 2, with 8 bases in between. CDR3 loop: CASSYSYTDTQYF. DNA of the CDR3: TGTGCCAGCAGTTACAGTTACACAGATACGCAGTATTTT. The full variable domain, its missing parts supplied by reference TRBV2 and TRBJ2-3, is EPEVTQTPSHQVTQMGQEVILRCVPISNHLYFYWYRQILGQKVEFLVSFYNNEISEKSEIFDDQFSVERPDGSNFTLKIRSTKLEDSAMYFCASSYSYTDTQYFGPGTRLTVL.

The V call is TRBV28, the J call TRBJ2-7, with 8 nucleotides matching TRBD1. Germline trimming cut 5 bases from V and 0 bases from J; bases unmatched to any gene: 12. This CDR3 is built from 17 residues. Germline V gives CDR1 MDHEN, CDR2 SYDVKM. DNA for the CDR3: TGTGCCAGCAGTCCGCAACTGGGACAGGCAAGCTCCTACGAGCAGTACTTC. Translated: CASSPQLGQASSYEQYF.

The gene calls are TRBV11-2 and TRBJ2-5; the D is unclear. CDR3 length: 15 residues. Germline assignment: CDR1 SGHAT and CDR2 FQNNGV. V lost 3 bases to trimming and J lost 2 bases, with 13 bases between them. The CDR3 protein is CASSLRFLEQETQYF. CDR3 nucleotide sequence: TGTGCCAGCAGCTTGAGATTTCTTGAACAAGAGACCCAGTACTTC.

This chain links TRBV27 with TRBJ2-5, with a tentative D call TRBD2 (5 bases). This CDR3 is built from 14 residues. The V gene lost 2 bases and the J gene lost 4 bases, with 11 bases spanning the gap. Germline loops: CDR1 MNHEY, CDR2 SMNVEV (reference sequence). This CDR3 reads CASSLMRAGETQYF. The CDR3 DNA reads as TGTGCCAGCAGTTTAATGCGGGCAGGAGAGACCCAGTACTTC.

The V and J genes are TRBV19 and TRBJ1-1; D is possibly TRBD1 (5 bases). The germline CDR1 and CDR2 sequences are LNHDA and SQIVND (reference sequence). The CDR3 length is 15 residues. V was shortened by 0 bases and J by 6 bases, with 14 bases between the two germline ends. CDR3 protein: CASSIEGEGSPEAFF. CDR3 coding DNA: TGTGCCAGTAGTATAGAGGGGGAGGGGTCGCCTGAAGCTTTCTTT.

The chain uses TRBV4-1 and TRBJ2-3; D possibly corresponds to TRBD2 (5 bases). Looked up from germline, CDR1 is MGHRA and CDR2 is YSYEKL. The CDR3 spans 13 residues. Trimming took 0 bases from V and 5 from J, leaving 6 bases between them. The CDR3 coding sequence is TGCGCCAGCAGCCAAGAGAGGGAAGATACGCAGTATTTT. Its translation is CASSQEREDTQYF.

The chain joins TRBV4-1 to TRBJ2-7, with TRBD1 identical over 7 bases. J gave up 3 bases and V 1 base, and 12 bases lay outside the gene matches. The CDR3 contains 17 residues. Germline CDR1 reads MGHRA; CDR2 reads YSYEKL. CDR3 loop: CASSQGGSGRGNYEQYF. The CDR3 DNA reads TGCGCCAGCAGCCAAGGGGGGTCGGGCAGGGGGAACTACGAGCAGTACTTC.

V and J are TRBV30 and TRBJ2-7; D is unresolved. The germline gives CDR1 GTSNPN, CDR2 SVGIG (reference sequence). V shed 3 bases and J shed 4 bases, with 13 bases lying between them. This CDR3 is 13 amino acids long. The DNA for the CDR3 is TGTGCCTGGAGGAGCCAACAAGCGTACGAGCAGTACTTC. As protein: CAWRSQQAYEQYF. The full variable domain, rest sourced from reference TRBV30 and TRBJ2-7, is SQTIHQWPATLVQPVGSPLSLECTVEGTSNPNLYWYRQAAGRGLQLLFYSVGIGQISSEVPQNLSASRPQDRQFILSSKKLLLSDSGFYLCAWRSQQAYEQYFGPGTRLTVT.

The DNA of the CDR3 is TGTGCCAGCAGCCGGGGGGGACAGGGGGGAGCTAACTATGGCTACACCTTC. It encodes CASSRGGQGGANYGYTF. This rearrangement joins TRBV5-4 to TRBJ1-2; 11 bases line up with TRBD1. The CDR3 has 17 residues. The V gene end was trimmed by 4 bases and the J gene end by 0 bases; junction bases not matched to a gene: 8. The germline CDR1 and CDR2 sequences are SGHNT and YYREEE (reference sequence).

J is TRBJ2-2 and V is TRBV28, with no clear D. V was trimmed by 3 bases and J by 1 base, leaving 12 bases between them. This CDR3 is built from 16 residues. Germline CDR1 is MDHEN and CDR2 is SYDVKM. The CDR3 bases are TGTGCCAGCAGTTTGTCCCTCCTCAGGAACACCGGGGAGCTGTTTTTT. It codes for CASSLSLLRNTGELFF. Using reference TRBV28 and TRBJ2-2 for the parts outside the CDR3, the full variable domain is DVKVTQSSRYLVKRTGEKVFLECVQDMDHENMFWYRQDPGLGLRLIYFSYDVKMKEKGDIPEGYSVSREKKERFSLILESASTNQTSMYLCASSLSLLRNTGELFFGEGSRLTVL.

The CDR3 loop reads CASALLAGVSYEQYF. CDR3 in DNA: TGTGCCAGCGCCCTACTAGCGGGAGTCTCCTACGAGCAGTACTTC. The J gene is TRBJ2-7, the V gene TRBV6-5; 11 bases fit TRBD2. Germline lookup yields CDR1 MNHEY and CDR2 SVGAGI. The CDR3 length is 15 residues. J was trimmed by 0 bases and V by 8 bases; bases with no gene match: 6.

V is TRBV2 and J is TRBJ2-7, with a tentative D call TRBD2 (5 bases). Trimming removed 7 bases at V and 0 bases at J, with 16 bases between. The CDR3 covers 15 residues. CDR1 is SNHLY and CDR2 is FYNNEI in the germline V gene. The CDR3 sequence: CASILGSVSSYEQYF. The CDR3 bases are TGTGCCAGCATCCTAGGGAGTGTTAGCTCCTACGAGCAGTACTTC.